Presented here are 32 T cell receptor beta chains from one specimen sequenced in a study of shared clonotypes between healthy human individuals. Repertoires were generated with immunoSEQ multiplex PCR, while TCRdb's copy carries only in-frame clones and drops some. This table has some 2.3 million clones, about 92% appearing once. The sample consisted of naive CD4+ T cells from PBMCs. Noted subset: CD45RA+ positively selected. These receptors were obtained from a man aged 18 to 35 in good health. Some clones in this sample may be carry-over from other donors' samples.

CDR3 sequence reads: CASSFHGAGNQPQHF. The DNA of the CDR3 is TGTGCCAGCAGCTTTCATGGGGCTGGCAATCAGCCCCAGCATTTT. The chain joins TRBV5-6 to TRBJ1-5; tentative D call: TRBD1 (5 bases). The germline V gene has CDR1 SGHDT and CDR2 YYEEEE. V was trimmed by 2 bases and J by 2 bases, leaving 11 bases between them. The CDR3 is 15 residues long.

The chain employs TRBV28 and TRBJ1-2; no clear D. V was shortened by 5 bases and J by 4 bases, with 8 bases between the two germline ends. Germline V CDR1 and CDR2: MDHEN, SYDVKM. The CDR3 is 12 residues long. CDR3 in amino acids: CASSQKVYGYTF. Written as DNA, the CDR3 is TGTGCCAGCAGTCAAAAAGTCTATGGCTACACCTTC.

The chain has TRBV30 and TRBJ1-2; D is ambiguous. The CDR3 is 12 amino acids. The germline CDR1 and CDR2 sequences are GTSNPN and SVGIG (reference sequence). V was cut by 0 bases and J by 6 bases, with 8 bases left in between. CDR3 protein: CAWSVAPDGYTF. CDR3 in DNA: TGTGCCTGGAGTGTTGCCCCAGATGGCTACACCTTC.

The chain employs TRBV19 and TRBJ1-2; TRBD1 might be the D (5 bases). This CDR3 region has 12 residues. The germline CDR1 and CDR2 sequences are LNHDA and SQIVND (reference sequence). The V end lost 5 bases, the J end lost 8 bases, and 12 bases lay between the germline ends. The chain's CDR3 is CASSPRVHGYTF. CDR3 nucleotide sequence: TGTGCCAGTAGTCCCAGGGTTCACGGCTACACCTTC.

J is TRBJ1-2 and V is TRBV11-1; no clear D gene. The CDR3 spans 15 residues. Trimming left V 5 bases short and J 3 bases short, with 16 bases between. The germline CDR1 and CDR2 sequences are SGHAT and FQDESV (reference sequence). CDR3 amino acids: CASSPAGKGHYGYTF. CDR3 nucleotide sequence: TGTGCCAGCAGCCCCGCGGGGAAGGGTCACTATGGCTACACCTTC.

V and J are TRBV27 and TRBJ2-2, with a possible D match to TRBD2 (6 bases). Germline assignment: CDR1 MNHEY and CDR2 SMNVEV (reference sequence). The V end was cut by 10 bases, the J end by 4 bases, with 19 bases between. The CDR3 length is 15 residues. Here the CDR3 reads CATYGAGEPTGELFF. For the CDR3, the DNA is TGTGCCACCTATGGAGCGGGCGAGCCCACCGGGGAGCTGTTTTTT.

The chain recombines TRBV11-2 with TRBJ2-3; D gene unclear. The CDR3 spans 11 residues. In germline, CDR1 is SGHAT, CDR2 FQNNGV. The V gene lost 8 bases and the J gene lost 6 bases, with 9 bases spanning the gap. The chain's CDR3 is CASQDRDTQYF. The CDR3 nucleotides are TGTGCCAGCCAGGACCGGGATACGCAGTATTTT.

Points on this clone: Other DNA sequences in this specimen translate into the identical CDR3. V gene TRBV5-1 combines with J gene TRBJ2-5; D gene ambiguous. The CDR3 loop spans 14 amino acids. Trimming removed 0 bases from V and 1 base from J, with 7 bases in between. Germline V lookup: CDR1 SGHRS, CDR2 YFSETQ. CDR3 nucleotide sequence: TGCGCCAGCAGCTTGGAGGCAGGCCAAGAGACCCAGTACTTC. This encodes CASSLEAGQETQYF. The variable domain in full, with the rest retrieved from reference TRBV5-1 and TRBJ2-5, is KAGVTQTPRYLIKTRGQQVTLSCSPISGHRSVSWYQQTPGQGLQFLFEYFSETQRNKGNFPGRFSGRQFSNSRSEMNVSTLELGDSALYLCASSLEAGQETQYFGPGTRLLVL.

This rearrangement joins TRBV11-3 to TRBJ2-3; D is undetermined. The V and J ends lost 6 bases and 0 bases respectively, with 13 bases between them. This CDR3 has 15 amino acids. Germline assignment: CDR1 SGHNT and CDR2 YENEEA. CDR3 sequence (DNA): TGTGCCAGCAGACTCCGGACGGCTAGCACAGATACGCAGTATTTT. This translates into CASRLRTASTDTQYF.

The chain has TRBV14 and TRBJ1-1, with no clear D. Germline values: CDR1 SGHDN, CDR2 FVKESK. The CDR3 is made up of 13 amino acids. Deletions cut 4 bases from V and 1 base from J, with 7 bases between. CDR3 coding DNA: TGTGCCAGCAGCCGGGGTGAGAACACTGAAGCTTTCTTT. Encoded protein: CASSRGENTEAFF.

The chain uses TRBV18 and TRBJ1-2; 8 positions match TRBD1. This CDR3 is built from 15 residues. J gave up 7 bases and V 3 bases, and 10 bases lay outside the gene matches. CDR1 is KGHSH, CDR2 LQKENI, per germline. The CDR3 nucleotides read TGTGCCAGCTCACCTCTTACGGACAGGGAAAGTGGCTACACCTTC. It yields the protein CASSPLTDRESGYTF.

This chain links TRBV27 with TRBJ1-1; the D is unclear. Trimming took off 0 bases at V and 3 bases at J, with 11 bases between the two ends. Germline assignment: CDR1 MNHEY and CDR2 SMNVEV (reference sequence). The CDR3 contains 15 residues. CDR3 coding DNA: TGTGCCAGCAGTTTATCCCTCACCGGGGACACTGAAGCTTTCTTT. Amino acid sequence: CASSLSLTGDTEAFF.

The table lists this clone with a count of one. The J gene is TRBJ1-1, the V gene TRBV5-1, with D possibly TRBD1 on 5 matching bases. The germline CDR1 and CDR2 sequences are SGHRS and YFSETQ. The V and J ends lost 3 bases and 5 bases respectively, with 20 bases between them. The CDR3 spans 16 residues. The CDR3 DNA is TGCGCCAGCAGCTCTGGCGGACTGCGGGGGGGAACTGAAGCTTTCTTT. Protein: CASSSGGLRGGTEAFF. The full variable domain, its missing parts supplied by reference TRBV5-1 and TRBJ1-1, is KAGVTQTPRYLIKTRGQQVTLSCSPISGHRSVSWYQQTPGQGLQFLFEYFSETQRNKGNFPGRFSGRQFSNSRSEMNVSTLELGDSALYLCASSSGGLRGGTEAFFGQGTRLTVV.

The chain employs TRBV5-4 and TRBJ2-3; D is unresolved. This CDR3 has 13 residues. The V gene's germline CDR1 is SGHNT and CDR2 YYREEE (reference sequence). V lost 4 bases and J lost 0, with 6 bases in between. CDR3 in amino acids: CASSIASTDTQYF. CDR3 DNA sequence: TGTGCCAGCAGCATCGCAAGCACAGATACGCAGTATTTT.

For this clone: The sample contains more than one DNA sequence encoding this CDR3. This sequence joins TRBV5-1 and TRBJ2-5; D possibly corresponds to TRBD1 (6 bases). Germline CDR1 reads SGHRS; CDR2 reads YFSETQ. V lost 0 bases, J lost 1 base, and 10 bases lay in between. The CDR3 totals 15 residues. The CDR3 DNA is TGCGCCAGCAGCTTGGTAGGGACAACCCAAGAGACCCAGTACTTC. Translating gives CASSLVGTTQETQYF. Filled out from reference TRBV5-1 and TRBJ2-5, the complete variable domain reads KAGVTQTPRYLIKTRGQQVTLSCSPISGHRSVSWYQQTPGQGLQFLFEYFSETQRNKGNFPGRFSGRQFSNSRSEMNVSTLELGDSALYLCASSLVGTTQETQYFGPGTRLLVL.

This clone was detected only a few times. The gene calls are TRBV2 and TRBJ1-5, with 8 nucleotides matching TRBD1. The CDR3 is 15 residues long. CDR1 and CDR2 (germline): SNHLY, FYNNEI. J was trimmed by 5 bases and V by 6 bases; bases with no gene match: 9. The CDR3 region is CASRNEGQAHQPQHF. For the CDR3, the DNA is TGTGCCAGCAGAAATGAGGGACAGGCTCATCAGCCCCAGCATTTT.

The chain is built from TRBV6-5 and TRBJ2-4; 7 nucleotides line up with TRBD1. The CDR3 is made up of 15 amino acids. The V gene end was trimmed by 6 bases and the J gene end by 1 base; junction bases not matched to a gene: 6. In germline, CDR1 is MNHEY, CDR2 SVGAGI. The CDR3, as DNA: TGTGCCAGCAGGTTTGACAGGGACGCCAAAAACATTCAGTACTTC. Translating it yields CASRFDRDAKNIQYF.

The V gene is TRBV5-1, the J gene TRBJ2-3; TRBD2 agrees at 9 bases. The CDR3 has 16 residues. V gave up 0 bases and J gave up 2 bases; unmatched junction bases: 4. CDR1 is SGHRS and CDR2 is YFSETQ in the germline V gene. CDR3 bases: TGCGCCAGCAGCTTGGAGGCTAGCGGGAACACAGATACGCAGTATTTT. Its protein is CASSLEASGNTDTQYF.

The V gene is TRBV7-2, the J gene TRBJ2-1, with TRBD2 matching 8 bases. This CDR3 region has 15 residues. The junction had 8 bases not matched to a gene; V was cut back by 2 bases and J by 8 bases. The germline V gene has CDR1 SGHTA and CDR2 FQGNSA. The CDR3 spells CASSLSGRSWDEQFF. DNA for the CDR3: TGTGCCAGCAGCTTAAGCGGGAGAAGTTGGGATGAGCAGTTCTTC.

CDR3 loop: CASSVAPQGGRGEKLFF. For the CDR3, the DNA is TGTGCCAGCAGCGTAGCCCCTCAGGGGGGTCGGGGTGAAAAACTGTTTTTT. This chain joins TRBV9 and TRBJ1-4, with TRBD1 identical over 7 bases. With 0 bases clipped from V and 7 bases from J, the junction kept 12 bases outside the gene matches. Germline V lookup: CDR1 SGDLS, CDR2 YYNGEE. The CDR3 runs to 17 residues.

The V call is TRBV7-2, the J call TRBJ2-7; 8 bases match TRBD2. Germline V gene data show CDR1 as SGHTA and CDR2 as FQGNSA. The CDR3 extends over 15 amino acids. The junction had 7 bases not matched to a gene; V was cut back by 4 bases and J by 2 bases. The CDR3 protein is CASSSTAGGPYEQYF. DNA of the CDR3: TGTGCCAGCAGCTCCACGGCGGGAGGCCCCTACGAGCAGTACTTC.

The CDR3: CASSQDGAGRGETQYF. DNA for the CDR3: TGCGCCAGCAGCCAAGATGGGGCTGGAAGGGGGGAGACCCAGTACTTC. This chain uses TRBV4-1 with TRBJ2-5; weak D call: TRBD1 (6 bases). Germline CDR1 reads MGHRA; CDR2 reads YSYEKL. The germline V and J ends were trimmed by 0 bases and 5 bases, with 16 bases remaining between them. The CDR3 is 16 residues long.

This chain links TRBV29-1 with TRBJ2-7; tentative D call: TRBD1 (6 bases). The CDR3 sequence is 13 residues long. Looked up from germline, CDR1 is SQVTM and CDR2 is ANQGSEA. V lost 4 bases and J 6 bases, leaving 16 bases between the germline ends. The CDR3 bases are TGCAGCGTTGCTGGGGGCGCGATCAGCGAGCAGTACTTC. It translates to CSVAGGAISEQYF.

J is TRBJ2-2 and V is TRBV5-1; D ambiguous. Germline values: CDR1 SGHRS, CDR2 YFSETQ. The CDR3 runs to 17 residues. Between the trimmed V and J ends, which lost 0 bases and 6 bases, there was a span of 18 bases. CDR3 nucleotides: TGCGCCAGCAGCTTGGCCGAAGGTAGTCTGCCGGCCGGGGAGCTGTTTTTT. Protein: CASSLAEGSLPAGELFF.

The chain carries TRBV5-4 and TRBJ1-2, with TRBD1 identical over 9 bases. Germline assignment: CDR1 SGHNT and CDR2 YYREEE (reference sequence). J lost 4 bases, V lost 2 bases, and 9 bases had no gene match. This CDR3 comprises 16 residues. The CDR3 loop is CASSLGLDRGTYGYTF. CDR3 in DNA: TGTGCCAGCAGCTTAGGCTTGGACAGGGGTACCTATGGCTACACCTTC.

In DNA, the CDR3 is TGTGCCAGTAGTCTGTTGGCGGGACTAGCTCCTTACAATGAGCAGTTCTTC. Protein: CASSLLAGLAPYNEQFF. The genes are TRBV19 and TRBJ2-1, with TRBD2 matching over 9 bases. The germline V gene encodes CDR1 LNHDA and CDR2 SQIVND (reference sequence). The CDR3 is 17 amino acids. V shed 5 bases and J 4 bases; nucleotides not matched to a gene: 12.

The CDR3 DNA follows: TGTGCCACCAGCCAAGGGTGGGTGTCGGCCATTCAGTACTTC. This translates into CATSQGWVSAIQYF. The chain is built from TRBV15 and TRBJ2-4; the D is unclear. Germline V gene sequence: CDR1 LNHNV, CDR2 YYDKDF (reference sequence). The CDR3 sequence is 14 residues long. V shed 5 bases and J shed 9 bases, with 17 bases lying between them.

In the case of this clone: This sample includes further DNA sequences coding for the same CDR3. The chain recombines TRBV5-4 with TRBJ1-1; no reliable D call. Trimming stripped 4 bases from V and 1 base from J, with 8 bases between. Germline CDR1 SGHNT, CDR2 YYREEE (reference sequence). CDR3 length: 13 amino acids. The CDR3 DNA follows: TGTGCCAGCAGCCTCTCCCGGAACACTGAAGCTTTCTTT. Protein sequence: CASSLSRNTEAFF.

The chain is built from TRBV5-6 and TRBJ1-2; tentatively, D is TRBD1 (5 bases). V lost 3 bases, J lost 8 bases, and 11 bases lay in between. The CDR3 consists of 12 residues. The V gene's germline CDR1 is SGHDT and CDR2 YYEEEE. In DNA, the CDR3 is TGTGCCAGCAGCTCGTTCGGGGACGGCTACACCTTC. It codes for CASSSFGDGYTF.

This chain's CDR3 is CASSLNRGTNEKLFF. In nucleotides, the CDR3 is TGCGCCAGCAGCTTAAACAGGGGGACTAATGAAAAACTGTTTTTT. The V and J genes are TRBV5-1 and TRBJ1-4; TRBD1 matches 8 bases. V shed 2 bases, J shed 2 bases, and the junction held 2 bases outside the gene matches. This CDR3 has 15 amino acids. CDR1 is SGHRS, CDR2 YFSETQ, per germline.

The chain carries TRBV5-6 and TRBJ1-2, with D possibly TRBD1 on 5 matching bases. V gave up 2 bases and J gave up 8 bases, with 13 bases separating them. Per the germline V gene, CDR1 is SGHDT and CDR2 is YYEEEE. CDR3 size: 13 residues. The CDR3 region is CASSFPGLGGYTF. CDR3 nucleotide sequence: TGTGCCAGCAGCTTCCCGGGACTCGGGGGCTACACCTTC.

A remark on this clone: Additional DNA sequences in this sample encode the identical CDR3. V and J are TRBV29-1 and TRBJ2-4; D not resolved. CDR1 and CDR2 (germline): SQVTM, ANQGSEA. V was cut by 4 bases and J by 1 base, with 8 bases left in between. The CDR3 length is 13 residues. CDR3 loop: CSVGELAKNIQYF. Written as DNA, the CDR3 is TGCAGCGTTGGCGAGTTGGCCAAAAACATTCAGTACTTC.